This is a list of T cell receptor beta chains from one sample in a study of CD8 T cells in ankylosing spondylitis. TCRdb re-called the 5' RACE reads with MiXCR, one entry per CDR3 protein. The sample holds fewer than 550,000 distinct CDR3 sequences, roughly 5.2% seen once. Sequences were obtained from blood, either unsorted or a sorted T cell fraction (not recorded which). The receptors here all came from a male donor with ankylosing spondylitis. The CDR3 runs from the conserved cysteine through the conserved F or W. The D gene is left open where the match is weak. Clone size, where shown, is once, few, many, or a class for clones that have expanded.

TRBV4-3	16	-	TRBJ1-6	many	TGCGCCAGCAGCCAAGCCGAGAACAACTATAATTCACCCCTCCACTTT	CASSQAENNYNSPLHF
TRBV6-5	14	-	TRBJ2-1	-	TGTGCCAGCAGTTCGAAGACAGTGTCGGGAAAGAGGTTCTTC	CASSSKTVSGKRFF
TRBV5-5	14	-	TRBJ2-7	-	TGTGCCAGCAGCTCAAGGGTGGCAGGGACCGAGCAGTACTTC	CASSSRVAGTEQYF
TRBV7-3	15	-	TRBJ2-4	many	TGTGCCAGCAGCTTAGAGCCGGGCGGGGAAAACATTCAGTACTTC	CASSLEPGGENIQYF
TRBV5-5	15	-	TRBJ2-1	many	TGTGCCAGCCTCCCCCGGGACGCGGGGCGCAATGAGCAGTTCTTC	CASLPRDAGRNEQFF
TRBV4-1	18	-	TRBJ2-1	many	TGCGCCAGCAGCCAAGATCGAGGTGTGGCCTACTCCTACAATGAGCAGTTCTTC	CASSQDRGVAYSYNEQFF
TRBV7-2	15	-	TRBJ1-3	few	TGTGCCAGCAGCTTACATGTTAGCTCTGGAAACACCATATATTTT	CASSLHVSSGNTIYF
TRBV20-1	13	-	TRBJ1-2	-	TGCAGTGCCTTACCGGGTTATACTAACGGCTACACCTTC	CSALPGYTNGYTF
TRBV10-3	15	TRBD1	TRBJ2-5	many	TGTGCCATCAGTGACAGAGACAGGGGGCAGGAGACCCAGTACTTC	CAISDRDRGQETQYF
TRBV10-3	15	-	TRBJ2-3	many	TGTGCCATCAGTGAGGTCGCCAGGGGCACAGATACGCAGTATTTT	CAISEVARGTDTQYF
TRBV7-9	16	-	TRBJ1-1	many	TGTGCCAGCACCACAACTACGGGACACCAGAACACTGAAGCTTTCTTT	CASTTTTGHQNTEAFF
TRBV7-8	14	TRBD2	TRBJ2-5	-	TGTGCCAGCAGAAAAGGGGCGGGGGAAGAGACCCAGTACTTC	CASRKGAGEETQYF
TRBV14	14	-	TRBJ2-7	-	TGTGCCAGCAGCCAATTAATCAGGGGCTACGAGCAGTACTTC	CASSQLIRGYEQYF
TRBV20-1	16	TRBD2	TRBJ2-3	many	TGCAGTGCACCGCCCTGGTCTAGCGGACGAGGGGATACGCAGTATTTT	CSAPPWSSGRGDTQYF
TRBV28	12	-	TRBJ2-1	many	TGTGCCAGCATGAACAGAGGGAATGAGCAGTTCTTC	CASMNRGNEQFF
TRBV7-6	15	-	TRBJ1-5	many	TGTGCCAGCAGCTTAGAGACAGGTCGCAATCAGCCCCAGCATTTT	CASSLETGRNQPQHF
TRBV7-8	12	-	TRBJ2-1	many	TGTGCCAGCAGCTTGGACCAGGGTGAGCAGTTCTTC	CASSLDQGEQFF
TRBV15	14	-	TRBJ2-5	-	TGTGCCACCAGCACCAGGGGGGGAAAAGAGACCCAGTACTTC	CATSTRGGKETQYF
TRBV7-2	13	-	TRBJ1-2	many	TGTGCCAGCAGAATGACTCCGCCTTATGGCTACACCTTC	CASRMTPPYGYTF
TRBV5-1	16	-	TRBJ2-6	many	TGCGCCAGCAGCTTCGGCCGGTACTCTGGGGCCAACGTCCTGACTTTC	CASSFGRYSGANVLTF
TRBV7-9	16	TRBD1	TRBJ1-4	many	TGTGCCAGCAGCTTAGGATTGGGACAGGGTTATGAAAAACTGTTTTTT	CASSLGLGQGYEKLFF
TRBV12-3/TRBV12-4	14	TRBD2	TRBJ2-3	many	TGTGCCAGCAGTTTGGCGGGAGTCACAGATACGCAGTATTTT	CASSLAGVTDTQYF
TRBV24-1	17	-	TRBJ1-5	many	TGTGCCACCAGTGACCGGGGGCAGGGGCTACGGAATCAGCCCCAGCATTTT	CATSDRGQGLRNQPQHF
TRBV10-3	14	TRBD2	TRBJ2-1	many	TGTGCCATCAGTTCCCCCGGACTAGCAGGTGAGCAGTTCTTC	CAISSPGLAGEQFF
TRBV6-2/TRBV6-3	13	-	TRBJ2-7	many	TGTGCCAGCAGTTACGCCACAGGGTTGGAGCAGTACTTC	CASSYATGLEQYF
TRBV27	15	TRBD1	TRBJ1-6	many	TGTGCCAGCAGTCTTAGGACAGGGTCTAATTCACCCCTCCACTTT	CASSLRTGSNSPLHF
TRBV20-1	15	-	TRBJ1-4	many	TGCAGTGCTGGCCGGCCGGGGTGGGCTAATGAAAAACTGTTTTTT	CSAGRPGWANEKLFF
TRBV27	16	-	TRBJ2-3	many	TGTGCCAGCAGCCCTCAAGCGGACCCTAGCACAGATACGCAGTATTTT	CASSPQADPSTDTQYF